Listed below are T cell receptor beta chains from one sample, sequenced in a study of spatial heterogeneity in lung cancer. MiXCR was run by TCRdb on the 5' RACE reads, yielding one entry per CDR3 protein. Among about 70,000 distinct CDR3 sequences listed, over 7% were seen once. The sequenced sample was PBMCs, obtained at follow-up. Receptors were obtained from a female donor with early-stage non-small cell lung cancer. CDR3s include the opening cysteine and the closing phenylalanine or tryptophan. The D gene is left open where the match is weak. Clone size, where shown, is once, few, many, or a class for clones that have expanded.

TRBJ2-2 | . | . | TRBV28 | TGTGCCAGCTTCAGGGCAGAACGAACCCCCGGGGAGCTGTTTTTT | CASFRAERTPGELFF
TRBJ2-4 | TRBD2 | many | TRBV29-1 | TGCAGCGCCCGAGAGTCTAGCGGGCCCCAAGGGATTCAGTACTTC | CSARESSGPQGIQYF
TRBJ2-3 | . | few | TRBV27 | TGTGCCAGCAGGGCGGCAGGCACAGATACGCAGTATTTT | CASRAAGTDTQYF
TRBJ2-4 | . | many | TRBV2 | TGTGCCAGCAGGCCAACTGTGTTTGCTAAAAACATTCAGTACTTC | CASRPTVFAKNIQYF
TRBJ2-7 | TRBD1 | few | TRBV27 | TGTGCCAGCACAAAGGCAGGGGGCTACGAGCAGTACTTC | CASTKAGGYEQYF
TRBJ2-7 | TRBD1 | many | TRBV29-1 | TGCAGCGTTGAAACCGGGACAGGGGGCCCCTTGGGCTACGAGCAGTACTTC | CSVETGTGGPLGYEQYF
TRBJ2-3 | . | many | TRBV20-1 | TGCAGTGCTAGGGGTGAATCCACAGATACGCAGTATTTT | CSARGESTDTQYF
TRBJ2-7 | . | many | TRBV20-1 | TGCAGTGCTAGAGTGGGTAGCACCTACGAGCAGTACTTC | CSARVGSTYEQYF
TRBJ1-5 | . | many | TRBV11-2 | TGTGCCAGCAGCTTAGGCAGGGGAAGCAATCAGCCCCAGCATTTT | CASSLGRGSNQPQHF
TRBJ2-1 | TRBD2 | many | TRBV6-6 | TGTGCCAGCAGTTCCCTAGCGGGAGGGGGCAATGAGCAGTTCTTC | CASSSLAGGGNEQFF
TRBJ2-3 | TRBD2 | once | TRBV19 | TGTGCCAGTAGTGATCTCCGAGCGGGAGAAACAGATACGCAGTATTTT | CASSDLRAGETDTQYF
TRBJ2-1 | . | . | TRBV6-5 | TGTGCCAGCAAAAGGGCCATCTCCTACAATGAGCAGTTCTTC | CASKRAISYNEQFF
TRBJ1-2 | . | many | TRBV6-5 | TGTGCCAGCAGTTTGGGACGGAACTATGGCTACACCTTC | CASSLGRNYGYTF
TRBJ2-2 | TRBD1 | . | TRBV19 | TGTGCCAGTAGCCATGACAGGGCTTACGGCAGGGAGCTGTTTTTT | CASSHDRAYGRELFF
TRBJ2-1 | . | . | TRBV12-3/TRBV12-4 | TGTGCCAGCAGCCCCCAGACTAGTCAAGTGGGTCATGAGCAGTTCTTC | CASSPQTSQVGHEQFF